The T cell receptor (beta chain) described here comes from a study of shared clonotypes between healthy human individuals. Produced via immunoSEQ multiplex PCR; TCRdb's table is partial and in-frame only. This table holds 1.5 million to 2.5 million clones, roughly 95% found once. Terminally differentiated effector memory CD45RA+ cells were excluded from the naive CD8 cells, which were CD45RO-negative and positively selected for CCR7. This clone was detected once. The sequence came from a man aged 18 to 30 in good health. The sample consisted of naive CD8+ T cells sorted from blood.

Here the CDR3 reads CASSGDEVGSTDTQYF. The CDR3, as DNA: TGTGCCAGCAGTGGGGACGAGGTTGGGAGCACAGATACGCAGTATTTT. J is TRBJ2-3 and V is TRBV27, with D perhaps assigned TRBD1 or TRBD2 (5 bases each). The CDR3 length is 16 residues. Germline CDR1 is MNHEY and CDR2 is SMNVEV (reference sequence). Trimming took off 5 bases at V and 0 bases at J, with 15 bases between the two ends.